These T cell receptor beta chains were read from a single sample in a study of blood T cell repertoires in COVID-19. TCRdb keeps only in-frame clones here, not all; method: immunoSEQ multiplex PCR. This sample has over 45,000 clones, with over 75% found just once. Sequencing was done on a sample of peripheral blood. These receptors all come from a man between 70 and 80 years old with acute or convalescent COVID-19. CDR3s include the opening cysteine and the closing phenylalanine or tryptophan. Each record gives: V gene, D gene, clone size, J gene, CDR3 DNA, CDR3 protein. A D gene is named only where the DNA matches it firmly. Rows give clone size only sometimes, using once, few, many, or a class for an expanded clone.

V gene: TRBV4-1
D gene: TRBD1
clone size: NA
J gene: TRBJ2-7
CDR3 DNA: TGCGCCAGCAGCCCGGGACAGGGGGCGAACTACGAGCAGTACTTC
CDR3 protein: CASSPGQGANYEQYF

V gene: TRBV11-2
D gene: NA
clone size: NA
J gene: TRBJ1-2
CDR3 DNA: TGTGCCAGCACCCGACAGGAGCAGGCTGATGGCTACACCTTC
CDR3 protein: CASTRQEQADGYTF

V gene: TRBV19
D gene: NA
clone size: once
J gene: TRBJ1-5
CDR3 DNA: TGTGCCAGTAGTACCGCCGGGCGCGGGCAGCCCCAGCATTTT
CDR3 protein: CASSTAGRGQPQHF

V gene: TRBV5-1
D gene: NA
clone size: NA
J gene: TRBJ2-2
CDR3 DNA: TGCGCCAGCAGCTGGACCGGGACTTATTCCGGGGAGCTGTTTTTT
CDR3 protein: CASSWTGTYSGELFF

V gene: TRBV28
D gene: NA
clone size: NA
J gene: TRBJ1-5
CDR3 DNA: TGTGCCAGCAGTTTGGGGCGGCCGAGCAATCAGCCCCAGCATTTT
CDR3 protein: CASSLGRPSNQPQHF

V gene: TRBV4-1
D gene: NA
clone size: NA
J gene: TRBJ2-7
CDR3 DNA: TGCGCCAGCAGCCAACAAGTTGAGGGATACGAGCAGTACTTC
CDR3 protein: CASSQQVEGYEQYF

V gene: TRBV5-8
D gene: TRBD1
clone size: NA
J gene: TRBJ1-5
CDR3 DNA: TGTGCCAGCAGCTCGGACAGGGGTGGTCAGCCCCAGCATTTT
CDR3 protein: CASSSDRGGQPQHF

V gene: TRBV6-5
D gene: NA
clone size: NA
J gene: TRBJ1-3
CDR3 DNA: TGTGCCAGCAGTCGGGGGGGGGACGCTGGAAACACCATATATTTT
CDR3 protein: CASSRGGDAGNTIYF

V gene: TRBV9
D gene: NA
clone size: NA
J gene: TRBJ2-7
CDR3 DNA: TGTGCCAGCAGCTCAACCTACGAGCAGTACTTC
CDR3 protein: CASSSTYEQYF

V gene: TRBV30
D gene: TRBD1
clone size: NA
J gene: TRBJ1-1
CDR3 DNA: TGTGCCTGGAGACCTACAGGGGGCGCTTTCTTT
CDR3 protein: CAWRPTGGAFF

V gene: TRBV2
D gene: TRBD1
clone size: NA
J gene: TRBJ1-1
CDR3 DNA: TGTGCCAGCAGTCGCAGACAGGGGCAGACTGAAGCTTTCTTT
CDR3 protein: CASSRRQGQTEAFF

V gene: TRBV7-2
D gene: NA
clone size: few
J gene: TRBJ1-4
CDR3 DNA: TGTGCCAGCAGCTTCCAGCCGATACGGACAGAAAAACTGTTTTTT
CDR3 protein: CASSFQPIRTEKLFF

V gene: TRBV3-1/TRBV3-2
D gene: NA
clone size: once
J gene: TRBJ2-1
CDR3 DNA: TGTGCCAGCAGCCAAGACAGTGGCAATGAGCAGTTCTTC
CDR3 protein: CASSQDSGNEQFF

V gene: TRBV7-3
D gene: NA
clone size: NA
J gene: TRBJ2-5
CDR3 DNA: TGTGCCAGCAGCTTAGGGAGGGGGATAGGCGGGGAGACCCAGTACTTC
CDR3 protein: CASSLGRGIGGETQYF

V gene: TRBV14
D gene: NA
clone size: NA
J gene: TRBJ1-1
CDR3 DNA: TGTGCCAGCAGCCAAGATCGTTTAAGAACAGCCCCTGAAGCTTTCTTT
CDR3 protein: CASSQDRLRTAPEAFF

V gene: TRBV6-5
D gene: NA
clone size: few
J gene: TRBJ1-5
CDR3 DNA: TGTGCCAGCACCCCGGGTCCCAATCAGCCCCAGCATTTT
CDR3 protein: CASTPGPNQPQHF

V gene: TRBV7-2
D gene: NA
clone size: NA
J gene: TRBJ2-2
CDR3 DNA: TGTGCCAGCAGCTTAGTAGAAGTCGGGGAGCTGTTTTTT
CDR3 protein: CASSLVEVGELFF

V gene: TRBV7-8
D gene: NA
clone size: NA
J gene: TRBJ1-6
CDR3 DNA: TGTGCCAGCAGCTTAGGAGGTTGGGGCGCGGATTCACCCCTCCACTTT
CDR3 protein: CASSLGGWGADSPLHF

V gene: TRBV10-3
D gene: NA
clone size: once
J gene: TRBJ2-5
CDR3 DNA: TGTGCCATCAGTGTCAGGGACCAAGAGACCCAGTACTTC
CDR3 protein: CAISVRDQETQYF

V gene: TRBV16
D gene: NA
clone size: NA
J gene: TRBJ1-1
CDR3 DNA: TGTGCCAGCAGCCACTGGGGAGGGGAAAACACTGAAGCTTTCTTT
CDR3 protein: CASSHWGGENTEAFF

V gene: TRBV7-7
D gene: NA
clone size: once
J gene: TRBJ2-7
CDR3 DNA: TGTGCCAGCAGCTTAGCCGACAGCTCCTACGAGCAGTACTTC
CDR3 protein: CASSLADSSYEQYF

V gene: TRBV7-2
D gene: TRBD1
clone size: NA
J gene: TRBJ1-5
CDR3 DNA: TGTGCCAGCAGCCCAGCGCCTTACAGGGGGCGCGGCAATCAGCCCCAGCATTTT
CDR3 protein: CASSPAPYRGRGNQPQHF

V gene: TRBV19
D gene: TRBD1
clone size: few
J gene: TRBJ1-4
CDR3 DNA: TGTGCCAGTAGTATGGACAGGGGTCGTGCAAAACTGTTTTTT
CDR3 protein: CASSMDRGRAKLFF